This is a list of T cell receptor beta chains from one sample in a study of beta chain features in type 1 diabetes. Method: immunoSEQ multiplex PCR; TCRdb's copy keeps in-frame clones and lacks some. The repertoire holds about 360,000 clones, with roughly 13% as singletons. Source material: naive CD4+ T cells from blood. All receptors come from a man younger than 35 in good health. Each CDR3 is given with its conserved first and last residue. The D gene is left open where the match is weak. Clone size is given for some rows only: seen once, a few or many times, or a class if the clone is expanded.

v_call	d_call	j_call	clone_size	cdr3_length	cdr3_aa	cdr3_nt
TRBV7-9	.	TRBJ2-7	.	14	CASSLFTSTYEQYF	TGTGCCAGCAGCTTATTTACGTCTACCTACGAGCAGTACTTC
TRBV29-1	.	TRBJ2-7	many	13	CSVERGPGGEQYF	TGCAGCGTTGAGCGGGGACCTGGGGGAGAGCAGTACTTC
TRBV18	.	TRBJ1-2	few	14	CASSPTGDSYGYTF	TGTGCCAGCTCACCCACCGGTGATTCCTATGGCTACACCTTC
TRBV9	.	TRBJ2-2	.	12	CASSPQSGELFF	TGTGCCAGCAGCCCTCAGTCCGGGGAGCTGTTTTTT
TRBV2	TRBD1	TRBJ2-1	.	15	CASSSSWTGGNEQFF	TGTGCCAGCAGCTCTTCCTGGACAGGGGGCAATGAGCAGTTCTTC
TRBV11-3	TRBD2	TRBJ2-1	.	17	CASSLVGLAGGPNEQFF	TGTGCCAGCAGCTTAGTAGGGCTAGCGGGAGGGCCAAATGAGCAGTTCTTC
TRBV7-2	.	TRBJ1-4	few	15	CASSRPGSTNEKLFF	TGTGCCAGCAGCCGGCCGGGGTCAACTAATGAAAAACTGTTTTTT
TRBV4-2	.	TRBJ2-5	.	13	CASSLPGQETQYF	TGTGCCAGCAGCTTACCGGGGCAAGAGACCCAGTACTTC
TRBV28	TRBD2	TRBJ2-5	.	17	CASSLGPRTSGTETQYF	TGTGCCAGCAGTTTGGGTCCGAGGACTAGCGGGACAGAGACCCAGTACTTC
TRBV19	TRBD1	TRBJ1-2	.	13	CASSITGGGGYTF	TGTGCCAGTAGTATAACAGGGGGCGGAGGCTACACCTTC
TRBV20-1	.	TRBJ2-4	.	11	CSVLLLNIQYF	TGCAGTGTATTGTTACTAAACATTCAGTACTTC
TRBV7-8	TRBD1	TRBJ1-1	few	13	CASSSGQGPEAFF	TGTGCCAGCAGCTCGGGACAGGGTCCTGAAGCTTTCTTT
TRBV5-1	.	TRBJ2-7	few	14	CASSLRTDTYEQYF	TGCGCCAGCAGCTTGCGGACTGATACCTACGAGCAGTACTTC
TRBV6-6	TRBD1	TRBJ2-6	few	15	CASRTGFHGANVLTF	TGTGCCAGCAGGACAGGGTTTCATGGGGCCAACGTCCTGACTTTC
TRBV11-2	.	TRBJ2-3	few	16	CASSWGLTQIKDTQYF	TGTGCCAGCAGCTGGGGCCTTACCCAGATCAAAGATACGCAGTATTTT
TRBV28	.	TRBJ2-3	.	15	CASSPLGWGADTQYF	TGTGCCAGCAGTCCTTTAGGTTGGGGGGCAGATACGCAGTATTTT
TRBV7-6	TRBD2	TRBJ2-7	.	15	CASSLDQTSGRQQYF	TGTGCCAGCAGCTTAGACCAGACTAGCGGGAGACAGCAGTACTTC
TRBV7-9	TRBD2	TRBJ2-1	.	15	CASSRLAGGYNEQFF	TGTGCCAGCAGCCGACTAGCGGGAGGATACAATGAGCAGTTCTTC
TRBV7-6	TRBD2	TRBJ2-3	few	14	CASSLGGGAYTQYF	TGTGCCAGCAGCTTAGGCGGGGGGGCGTATACGCAGTATTTT
TRBV4-3	TRBD2	TRBJ2-3	.	17	CASSQLIAGRHTDTQYF	TGCGCCAGCAGCCAGTTAATAGCGGGACGTCACACAGATACGCAGTATTTT
TRBV28	TRBD1	TRBJ1-6	few	15	CASTSGQAYNSPLHF	TGTGCCAGCACCTCAGGACAGGCCTATAATTCACCCCTCCACTTT
TRBV4-1	TRBD1	TRBJ2-1	.	13	CASSQDRGQGQFF	TGCGCCAGCAGCCAAGATAGGGGACAGGGGCAGTTCTTC
TRBV28	TRBD2	TRBJ2-7	.	15	CASSKVHSGSYEQYF	TGTGCCAGCTCCAAAGTTCATAGCGGGAGTTACGAGCAGTACTTC
TRBV4-3	.	TRBJ2-4	.	15	CASSQDRQGGNIQYF	TGCGCCAGCAGCCAAGATCGGCAGGGGGGAAACATTCAGTACTTC
TRBV7-2	TRBD2	TRBJ2-7	.	15	CASSFRAGGPYEQYF	TGTGCCAGCAGCTTTCGAGCGGGAGGGCCCTACGAGCAGTACTTC
TRBV28	.	TRBJ1-2	.	13	CASSGTASYGYTF	TGTGCCAGCAGTGGAACAGCATCCTATGGCTACACCTTC
TRBV28	.	TRBJ1-5	few	16	CASSPPGGPGNQPQHF	TGTGCCAGCAGTCCTCCCGGGGGGCCGGGAAATCAGCCCCAGCATTTT
TRBV25-1	TRBD1	TRBJ2-5	.	14	CASITQGSAATQYF	TGTGCCAGCATCACACAGGGGTCCGCGGCGACCCAGTACTTC
TRBV7-9	.	TRBJ2-1	.	15	CASSPTGLPYNEQFF	TGTGCCAGCAGCCCGACAGGTCTCCCTTACAATGAGCAGTTCTTC
TRBV9	.	TRBJ2-3	.	13	CASSVTSTDTQYF	TGTGCCAGCAGCGTCACTAGCACAGATACGCAGTATTTT
TRBV23-1	.	TRBJ1-5	few	15	CASRDTGTRNQPQHF	TGCGCCAGTAGGGACACAGGGACACGCAATCAGCCCCAGCATTTT
TRBV28	.	TRBJ2-3	.	17	CASSTFLGHSVTDTQYF	TGTGCCAGCAGTACCTTCCTGGGACACAGCGTCACAGATACGCAGTATTTT
TRBV15	.	TRBJ1-2	.	14	CATSRGRGGDGYTF	TGTGCCACCAGCAGAGGGAGGGGGGGAGATGGCTACACCTTC
TRBV18	.	TRBJ2-7	once	13	CASSASPTYEQYF	TGTGCCAGCTCCGCGTCCCCAACCTACGAGCAGTACTTC
TRBV4-3	TRBD2	TRBJ2-3	.	14	CASSLWAGGGTQYF	TGCGCCAGCAGCCTGTGGGCGGGAGGGGGTACGCAGTATTTT
TRBV4-2	TRBD2	TRBJ2-7	few	16	CASSQDPREGSYEQYF	TGTGCCAGCAGCCAAGATCCGCGGGAGGGTTCCTACGAGCAGTACTTC
TRBV6-5	.	TRBJ2-7	few	12	CASSRNQDEQYF	TGTGCCAGCAGCCGGAACCAGGACGAGCAGTACTTC
TRBV30	.	TRBJ2-7	.	11	CAWALSYEQYF	TGTGCCTGGGCACTATCCTACGAGCAGTACTTC
TRBV25-1	.	TRBJ2-1	.	15	CASSELGAGYNEQFF	TGTGCCAGCAGTGAATTAGGGGCGGGGTACAATGAGCAGTTCTTC
TRBV7-3	TRBD1	TRBJ2-4	few	15	CASSLGTGKGNIQYF	TGTGCCAGCAGCTTAGGGACAGGGAAAGGAAACATTCAGTACTTC
TRBV27	.	TRBJ1-1	.	13	CASRRFLADEAFF	TGTGCCAGCAGACGATTTTTGGCCGATGAAGCTTTCTTT
TRBV9	TRBD2	TRBJ2-3	.	17	CASSVGHTSAYTDTQYF	TGTGCCAGCAGCGTGGGGCACACTAGCGCTTACACAGATACGCAGTATTTT
TRBV5-4	TRBD1	TRBJ1-2	few	15	CASSLVTGGLRGYTF	TGTGCCAGCAGCTTGGTGACAGGGGGCTTAAGAGGCTACACCTTC
TRBV6-4	TRBD1	TRBJ2-5	.	16	CASSDGQVNFWETQYF	TGTGCCAGCAGTGACGGACAGGTTAATTTTTGGGAGACCCAGTACTTC
TRBV5-1	.	TRBJ1-2	few	13	CASSLRQGYGYTF	TGCGCCAGCAGCTTGAGGCAGGGCTATGGCTACACCTTC